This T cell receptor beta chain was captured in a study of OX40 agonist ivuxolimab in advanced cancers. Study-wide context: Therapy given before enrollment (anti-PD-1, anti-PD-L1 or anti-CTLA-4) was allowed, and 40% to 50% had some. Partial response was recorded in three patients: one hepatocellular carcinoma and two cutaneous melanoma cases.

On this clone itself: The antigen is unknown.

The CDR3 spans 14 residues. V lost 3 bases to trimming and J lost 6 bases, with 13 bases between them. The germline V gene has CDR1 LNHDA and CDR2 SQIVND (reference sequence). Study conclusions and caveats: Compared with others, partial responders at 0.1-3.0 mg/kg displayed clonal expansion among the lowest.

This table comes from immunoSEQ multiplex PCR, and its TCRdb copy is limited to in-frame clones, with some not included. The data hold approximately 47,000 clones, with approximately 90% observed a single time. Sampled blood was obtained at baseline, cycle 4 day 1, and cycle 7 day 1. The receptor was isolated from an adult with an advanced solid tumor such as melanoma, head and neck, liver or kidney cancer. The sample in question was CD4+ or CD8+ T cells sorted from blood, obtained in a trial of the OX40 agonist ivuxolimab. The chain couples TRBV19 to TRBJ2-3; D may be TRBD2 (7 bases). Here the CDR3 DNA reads TGTGCCAGTAGTATGGGGGGGGCCGGGGATACGCAGTATTTT. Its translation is CASSMGGAGDTQYF. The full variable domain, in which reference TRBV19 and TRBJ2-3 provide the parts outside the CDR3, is DGGITQSPKYLFRKEGQNVTLSCEQNLNHDAMYWYRQDPGQGLRLIYYSQIVNDFQKGDIAEGYSVSREKKESFPLTVTSAQKNPTAFYLCASSMGGAGDTQYFGPGTRLTVL.